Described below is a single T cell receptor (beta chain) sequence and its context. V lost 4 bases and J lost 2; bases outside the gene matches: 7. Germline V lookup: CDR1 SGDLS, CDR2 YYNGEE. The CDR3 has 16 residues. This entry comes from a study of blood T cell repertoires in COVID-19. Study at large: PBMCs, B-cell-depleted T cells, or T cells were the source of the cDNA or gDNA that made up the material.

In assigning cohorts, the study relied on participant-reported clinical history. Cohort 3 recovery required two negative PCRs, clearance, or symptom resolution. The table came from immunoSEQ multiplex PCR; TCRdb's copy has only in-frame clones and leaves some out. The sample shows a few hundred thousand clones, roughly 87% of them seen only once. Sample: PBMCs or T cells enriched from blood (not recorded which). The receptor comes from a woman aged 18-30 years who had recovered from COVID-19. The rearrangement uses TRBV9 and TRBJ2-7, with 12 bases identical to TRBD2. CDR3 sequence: CASSPHASGGAYEQYF. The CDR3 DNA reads TGTGCCAGCAGCCCCCACGCTAGCGGGGGGGCCTACGAGCAGTACTTC.